These 10 T cell receptor beta chains came from one sample sequenced in a study of blood T cell repertoires in COVID-19. Profiling relied on immunoSEQ multiplex PCR, and the TCRdb table lists in-frame clones only, not all of them. The sample has about 190,000 clones; roughly 78% are singletons. The specimen was peripheral blood. The receptors derive from an elderly woman with active or convalescent COVID-19.

The chain combines TRBV18 with TRBJ2-1; TRBD2 matches at 9 bases. The CDR3 is 16 residues long. J was trimmed by 1 base and V by 0 bases; bases with no gene match: 1. Germline loops: CDR1 KGHSH, CDR2 LQKENI. CDR3 DNA: TGTGCCAGCTCACCACCGGCGGGGGGGTCCTACAATGAGCAGTTCTTC. Residues: CASSPPAGGSYNEQFF.

The rearrangement links TRBV12-3 or TRBV12-4 to TRBJ2-5, with a tentative D call TRBD2 (6 bases). CDR3 length: 13 residues. Trimming took off 7 bases at V and 1 base at J, with 10 bases between the two ends. The CDR3 spells CASIRGSQETQYF. Here the CDR3 DNA reads TGTGCCAGCATACGGGGGTCCCAAGAGACCCAGTACTTC.

Points on this clone: The junction and the germline gene differ at one end; a read error may be behind it. Other DNA sequences of this sample code for an identical CDR3. The chain joins TRBV9 to TRBJ2-2; TRBD2 agrees at 12 bases. The CDR3 totals 20 residues. Germline V lookup: CDR1 SGDLS, CDR2 YYNGEE. The CDR3 DNA is TGTGCCAGCAGCGTAGTGGAAGTACTAGCGGGGGGCCTAAGCACCGGAGAGCTGTTTTTT. It is translated as CASSVVEVLAGGLSTGELFF.

This clone was seen only a few times. J is TRBJ1-6 and V is TRBV4-1; D possibly corresponds to TRBD1 (6 bases). V lost 0 bases and J lost 8, with 11 bases in between. CDR1 MGHRA and CDR2 YSYEKL come from the germline V gene. The CDR3 is made up of 15 amino acids. This CDR3 reads CASSQDLQGYSPLHF. For the CDR3, the DNA is TGCGCCAGCAGCCAAGATCTTCAGGGGTATTCACCCCTCCACTTT.

This chain joins TRBV28 and TRBJ1-1; D is perhaps TRBD1 (5 bases). This CDR3 is built from 15 residues. The germline V and J ends were trimmed by 6 bases and 7 bases, with 21 bases remaining between them. CDR1 and CDR2 (germline): MDHEN, SYDVKM. This chain's CDR3 is CASSSPGHSGNEAFF. The CDR3 nucleotides are TGTGCCAGCAGCTCGCCCGGACATAGCGGGAATGAAGCTTTCTTT.

The chain has TRBV19 and TRBJ1-6; TRBD1 is a possible D gene (5 bases). CDR3 length equals 17 residues. Germline V gene sequence: CDR1 LNHDA, CDR2 SQIVND (reference sequence). V was clipped by 3 bases and J by 2 bases, with 14 bases between them. The CDR3, as DNA: TGTGCCAGTAGTATGGCGGGGGGGGATCCCTATAATTCACCCCTCCACTTT. As protein: CASSMAGGDPYNSPLHF. The full variable domain, completed using reference TRBV19 and TRBJ1-6, is DGGITQSPKYLFRKEGQNVTLSCEQNLNHDAMYWYRQDPGQGLRLIYYSQIVNDFQKGDIAEGYSVSREKKESFPLTVTSAQKNPTAFYLCASSMAGGDPYNSPLHFGNGTRLTVT.

The chain couples TRBV28 to TRBJ1-5; tentatively, D is TRBD1 (5 bases). The CDR3 is 15 residues long. Germline CDR1 reads MDHEN; CDR2 reads SYDVKM. V lost 4 bases, J lost 5 bases, and 15 bases lay in between. CDR3 sequence (DNA): TGTGCCAGCAGTTCTTTACGGGGGGGAGATCAGCCCCAGCATTTT. Its translation is CASSSLRGGDQPQHF.

This rearrangement joins TRBV2 to TRBJ1-5; D is uncertain. Germline CDR1 SNHLY, CDR2 FYNNEI. The CDR3 runs to 14 residues. V was trimmed by 2 bases and J by 5 bases, leaving 10 bases between them. In DNA form, the CDR3 reads TGTGCCAGCAGTGAACAACAGTCCCATCAGCCCCAGCATTTT. Protein product: CASSEQQSHQPQHF.

This clone was observed once. The CDR3 region has the DNA TGCGCCAGCAGCCAAGATACAGGGAGCCACGGGGGCTACACCTTC. Protein sequence: CASSQDTGSHGGYTF. The chain links TRBV4-3 to TRBJ1-2; possible D gene TRBD1, 6 bases. The germline CDR1 and CDR2 sequences are LGHNA and YSLEER. This CDR3 has 15 amino acids. Deletions cut 0 bases from V and 8 bases from J, with 16 bases between.

The CDR3 nucleotides are TGTGCCAGCAGTGTAATTAGGGGCAGCGGGAGGGGATATGGCTACACCTTC. Amino acid sequence: CASSVIRGSGRGYGYTF. The chain recombines TRBV28 with TRBJ1-2, with TRBD1 as a possible D gene (5 bases). The CDR3 is made up of 17 amino acids. V shed 5 bases and J shed 5 bases, with 24 bases lying between them. CDR1 is MDHEN, CDR2 SYDVKM, per germline.